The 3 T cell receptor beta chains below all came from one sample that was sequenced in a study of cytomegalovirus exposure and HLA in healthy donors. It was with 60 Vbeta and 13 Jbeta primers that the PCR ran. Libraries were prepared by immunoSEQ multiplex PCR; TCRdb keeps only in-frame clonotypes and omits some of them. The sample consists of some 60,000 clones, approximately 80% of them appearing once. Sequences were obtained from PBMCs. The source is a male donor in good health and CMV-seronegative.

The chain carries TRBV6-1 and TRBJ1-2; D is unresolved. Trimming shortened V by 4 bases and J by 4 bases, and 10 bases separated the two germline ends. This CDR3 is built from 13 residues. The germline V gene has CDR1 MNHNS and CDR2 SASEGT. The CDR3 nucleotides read TGTGCCAGCAGTGTCTCACAGACCTATGGCTACACCTTC. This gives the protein CASSVSQTYGYTF.

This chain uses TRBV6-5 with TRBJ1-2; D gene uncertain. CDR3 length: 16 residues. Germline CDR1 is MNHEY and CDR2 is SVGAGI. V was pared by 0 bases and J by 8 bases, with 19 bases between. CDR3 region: CASSYSHSQRVGGYTF. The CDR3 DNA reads TGTGCCAGCAGTTACTCGCACTCGCAGCGGGTGGGAGGCTACACCTTC.

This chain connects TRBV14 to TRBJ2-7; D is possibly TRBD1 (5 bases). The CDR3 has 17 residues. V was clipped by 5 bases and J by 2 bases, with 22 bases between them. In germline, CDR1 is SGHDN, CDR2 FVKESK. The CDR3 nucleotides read TGTGCCAGCAGCGATCAGGGCCCGAAGCCCCCAACCTACGAGCAGTACTTC. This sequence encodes CASSDQGPKPPTYEQYF.